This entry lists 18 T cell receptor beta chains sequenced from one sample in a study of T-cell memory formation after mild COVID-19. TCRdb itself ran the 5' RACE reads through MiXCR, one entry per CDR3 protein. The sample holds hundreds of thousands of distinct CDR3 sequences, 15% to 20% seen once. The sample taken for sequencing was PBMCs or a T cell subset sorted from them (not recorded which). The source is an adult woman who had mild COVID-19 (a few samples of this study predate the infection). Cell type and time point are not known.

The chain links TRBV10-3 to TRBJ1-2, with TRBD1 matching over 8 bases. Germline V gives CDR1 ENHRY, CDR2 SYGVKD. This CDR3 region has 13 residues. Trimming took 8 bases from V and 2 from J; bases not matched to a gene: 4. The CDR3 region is CAIPTGENYGYTF. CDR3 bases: TGTGCCATCCCGACAGGGGAGAACTATGGCTACACCTTC.

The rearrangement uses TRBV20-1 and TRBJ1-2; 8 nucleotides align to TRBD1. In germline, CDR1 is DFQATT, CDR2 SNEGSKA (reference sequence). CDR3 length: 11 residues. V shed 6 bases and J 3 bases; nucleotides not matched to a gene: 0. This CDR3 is CSADRDYGYTF. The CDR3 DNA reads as TGCAGTGCGGACAGGGACTATGGCTACACCTTC.

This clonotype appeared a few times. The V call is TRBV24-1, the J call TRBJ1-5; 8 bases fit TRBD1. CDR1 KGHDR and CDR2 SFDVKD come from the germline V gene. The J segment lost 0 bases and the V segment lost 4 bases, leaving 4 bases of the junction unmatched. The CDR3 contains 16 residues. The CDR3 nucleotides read TGTGCCACCAGTGACCGTGACAGGGGTAGCAATCAGCCCCAGCATTTT. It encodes CATSDRDRGSNQPQHF.

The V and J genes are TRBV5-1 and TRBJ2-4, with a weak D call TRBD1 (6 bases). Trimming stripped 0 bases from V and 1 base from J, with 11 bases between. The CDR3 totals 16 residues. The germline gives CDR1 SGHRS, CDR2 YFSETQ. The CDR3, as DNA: TGCGCCAGCAGCTTGGGAGGGGGTCTGGCCAAAAACATTCAGTACTTC. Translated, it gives CASSLGGGLAKNIQYF. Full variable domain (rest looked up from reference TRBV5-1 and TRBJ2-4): KAGVTQTPRYLIKTRGQQVTLSCSPISGHRSVSWYQQTPGQGLQFLFEYFSETQRNKGNFPGRFSGRQFSNSRSEMNVSTLELGDSALYLCASSLGGGLAKNIQYFGAGTRLSVL.

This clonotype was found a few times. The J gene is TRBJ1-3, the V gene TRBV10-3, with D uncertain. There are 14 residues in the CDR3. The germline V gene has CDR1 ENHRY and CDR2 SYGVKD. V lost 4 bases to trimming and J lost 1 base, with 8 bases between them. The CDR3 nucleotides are TGTGCCATCAGTGCCAAAGAATCTGGAAACACCATATATTTT. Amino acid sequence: CAISAKESGNTIYF.

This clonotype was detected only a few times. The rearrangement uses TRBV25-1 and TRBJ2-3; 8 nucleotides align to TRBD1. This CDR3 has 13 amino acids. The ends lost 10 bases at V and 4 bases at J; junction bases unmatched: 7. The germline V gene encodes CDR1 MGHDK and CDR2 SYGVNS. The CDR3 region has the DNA TGTGCCACAGGACAGGGTCCCCCAGATACGCAGTATTTT. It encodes CATGQGPPDTQYF. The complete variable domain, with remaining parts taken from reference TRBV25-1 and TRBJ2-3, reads EADIYQTPRYLVIGTGKKITLECSQTMGHDKMYWYQQDPGMELHLIHYSYGVNSTEKGDLSSESTVSRIRTEHFPLTLESARPSHTSQYLCATGQGPPDTQYFGPGTRLTVL.

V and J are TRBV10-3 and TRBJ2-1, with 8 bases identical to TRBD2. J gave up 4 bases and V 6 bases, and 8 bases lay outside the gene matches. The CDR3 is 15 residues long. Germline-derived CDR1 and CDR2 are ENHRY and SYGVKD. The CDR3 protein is CAIRDAGGLYNEQFF. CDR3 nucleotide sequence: TGTGCCATCAGGGACGCGGGGGGACTATACAATGAGCAGTTCTTC.

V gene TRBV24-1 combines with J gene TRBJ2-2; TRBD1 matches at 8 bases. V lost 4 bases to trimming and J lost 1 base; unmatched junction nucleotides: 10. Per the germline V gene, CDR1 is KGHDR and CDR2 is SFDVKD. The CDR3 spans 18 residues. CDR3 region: CATSEGTRGLRNTGELFF. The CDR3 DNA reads TGTGCCACCAGTGAAGGGACCAGGGGGCTCCGGAACACCGGGGAGCTGTTTTTT.

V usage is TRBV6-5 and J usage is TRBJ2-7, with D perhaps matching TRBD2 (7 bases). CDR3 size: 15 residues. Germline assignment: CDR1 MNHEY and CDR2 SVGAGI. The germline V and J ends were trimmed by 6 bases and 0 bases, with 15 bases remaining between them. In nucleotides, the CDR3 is TGTGCCAGCAGGGCAAAGGGGGGGAGCTCCTACGAGCAGTACTTC. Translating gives CASRAKGGSSYEQYF.

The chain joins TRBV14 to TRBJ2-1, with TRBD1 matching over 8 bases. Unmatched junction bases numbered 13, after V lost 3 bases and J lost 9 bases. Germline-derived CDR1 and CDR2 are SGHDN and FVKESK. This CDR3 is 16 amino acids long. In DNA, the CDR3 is TGTGCCAGCAGCCATCTGACCAGGGGGCGCCTGGGTGAGCAGTTCTTC. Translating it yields CASSHLTRGRLGEQFF.

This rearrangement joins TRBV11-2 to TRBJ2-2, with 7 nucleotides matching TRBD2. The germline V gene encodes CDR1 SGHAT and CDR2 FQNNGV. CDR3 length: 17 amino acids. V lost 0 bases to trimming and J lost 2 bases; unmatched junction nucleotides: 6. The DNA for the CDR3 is TGTGCCAGCAGCTTAGATGGGCGGGGGATAAACACCGGGGAGCTGTTTTTT. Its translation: CASSLDGRGINTGELFF. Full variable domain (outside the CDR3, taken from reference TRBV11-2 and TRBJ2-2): EAGVAQSPRYKIIEKRQSVAFWCNPISGHATLYWYQQILGQGPKLLIQFQNNGVVDDSQLPKDRFSAERLKGVDSTLKIQPAKLEDSAVYLCASSLDGRGINTGELFFGEGSRLTVL.

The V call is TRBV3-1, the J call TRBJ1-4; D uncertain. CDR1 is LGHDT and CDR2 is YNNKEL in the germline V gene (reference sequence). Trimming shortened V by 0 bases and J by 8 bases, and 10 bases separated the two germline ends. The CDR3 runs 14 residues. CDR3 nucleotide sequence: TGTGCCAGCAGCCAAGATGCAGATGGGGAAAAACTGTTTTTT. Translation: CASSQDADGEKLFF. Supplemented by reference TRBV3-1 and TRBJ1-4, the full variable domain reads DTAVSQTPKYLVTQMGNDKSIKCEQNLGHDTMYWYKQDSKKFLKIMFSYNNKELIINETVPNRFSPKSPDKAHLNLHINSLELGDSAVYFCASSQDADGEKLFFGSGTQLSVL.

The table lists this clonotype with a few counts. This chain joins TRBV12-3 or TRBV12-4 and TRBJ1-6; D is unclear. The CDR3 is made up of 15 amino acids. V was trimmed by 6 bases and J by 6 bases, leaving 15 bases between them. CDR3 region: CASRADGGSNSPLHF. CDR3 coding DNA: TGTGCCAGCAGGGCAGACGGAGGAAGTAATTCACCCCTCCACTTT.

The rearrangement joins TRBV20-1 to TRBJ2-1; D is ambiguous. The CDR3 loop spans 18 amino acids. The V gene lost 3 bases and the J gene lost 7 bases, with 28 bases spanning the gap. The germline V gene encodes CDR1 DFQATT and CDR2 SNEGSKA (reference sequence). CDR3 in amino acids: CSASSPEISTQGINEQFF. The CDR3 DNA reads TGCAGTGCTAGCTCTCCGGAAATCTCTACCCAAGGGATTAATGAGCAGTTCTTC.

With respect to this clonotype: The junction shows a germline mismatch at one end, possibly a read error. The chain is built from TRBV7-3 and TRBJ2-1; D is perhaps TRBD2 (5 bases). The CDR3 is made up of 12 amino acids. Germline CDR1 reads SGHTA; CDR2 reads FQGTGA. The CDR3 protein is CASSSNRGEQFF. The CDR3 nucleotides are TGTGCCAGTAGCTCAAATCGGGGTGAGCAGTTCTTC.

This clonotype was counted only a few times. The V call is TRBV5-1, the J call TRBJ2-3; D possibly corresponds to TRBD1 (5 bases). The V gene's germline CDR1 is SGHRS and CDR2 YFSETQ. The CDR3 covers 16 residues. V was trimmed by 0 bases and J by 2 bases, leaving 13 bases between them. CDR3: CASSLGSTEATDTQYF. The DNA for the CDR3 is TGCGCCAGCAGCTTGGGATCGACAGAAGCCACAGATACGCAGTATTTT.

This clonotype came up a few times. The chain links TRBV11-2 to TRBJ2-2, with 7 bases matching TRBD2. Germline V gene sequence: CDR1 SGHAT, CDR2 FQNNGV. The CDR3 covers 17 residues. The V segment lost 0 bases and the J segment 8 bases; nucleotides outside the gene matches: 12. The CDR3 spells CASSLDRSGTVGGELFF. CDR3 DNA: TGTGCCAGCAGCTTAGATCGGAGCGGGACGGTGGGGGGGGAGCTGTTTTTT.

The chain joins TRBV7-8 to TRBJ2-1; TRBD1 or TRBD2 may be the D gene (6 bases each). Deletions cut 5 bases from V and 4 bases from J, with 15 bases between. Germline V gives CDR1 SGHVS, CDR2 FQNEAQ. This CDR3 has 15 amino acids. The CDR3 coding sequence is TGTGCCAGCAGCCCGCCCGGGGGCGCGTACAATGAGCAGTTCTTC. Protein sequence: CASSPPGGAYNEQFF.